Presented here are 7 T cell receptor beta chains from one specimen sequenced in a study of T-cell reconstitution after alpha-beta-depleted transplantation in children. Preparation of the TCRbeta library involved a method that used unique molecular identifiers. TCRdb analysed the PCR reads with MiXCR anew, one entry per CDR3 protein. The sample yields roughly 500,000 distinct CDR3 sequences, around a third seen once. This specimen was PBMCs from the stem cell graft donor, taken from the stem cell graft. The receptors were gathered from a human donor who donated a stem cell graft to a child with aplastic anemia.

This chain joins TRBV20-1 and TRBJ2-1; D call uncertain. V lost 3 bases to trimming and J lost 3 bases, with 9 bases between them. Germline CDR1 DFQATT, CDR2 SNEGSKA (reference sequence). The CDR3 contains 13 residues. The CDR3 coding sequence is TGCAGTGCTAGGTCCAGGAGCTACAATGAGCAGTTCTTC. This gives the protein CSARSRSYNEQFF.

The CDR3 bases are TGTGCCAGCAGCGTAGCCCTGACTAGCGGGAATACAGATACGCAGTATTTT. It is translated as CASSVALTSGNTDTQYF. The rearrangement uses TRBV9 and TRBJ2-3; 11 bases are shared with TRBD2. Per germline, CDR1 SGDLS and CDR2 YYNGEE. The CDR3 consists of 17 residues. Losses at the gene ends were 0 bases for V and 3 bases for J; bases not matched to a gene: 6.

Only a few counts were recorded for this clonotype. The genes are TRBV6-1 and TRBJ2-1; 7 nucleotides match TRBD2. Per the germline V gene, CDR1 is MNHNS and CDR2 is SASEGT. There are 15 residues in the CDR3. V gave up 7 bases and J gave up 5 bases; unmatched junction bases: 11. The CDR3 sequence is CASTTSGTNNNEQFF. DNA for the CDR3: TGTGCCAGCACCACATCCGGGACTAATAACAATGAGCAGTTCTTC.

The chain has TRBV29-1 and TRBJ2-2; no definite D call. The CDR3 consists of 12 residues. In germline, CDR1 is SQVTM, CDR2 ANQGSEA. V lost 8 bases to trimming and J lost 6 bases, with 13 bases between them. CDR3 sequence: CSLEPRAGELFF. In DNA, the CDR3 is TGCAGCCTCGAGCCTCGGGCCGGGGAGCTGTTTTTT.

The gene calls are TRBV7-6 and TRBJ2-1, with 12 nucleotides matching TRBD2. CDR3 length equals 15 residues. V lost 5 bases to trimming and J lost 5 bases; unmatched junction nucleotides: 4. Germline V gene lookup returns CDR1 SGHVS and CDR2 FNYEAQ. The CDR3 protein is CASSRTSGANNEQFF. The DNA of the CDR3 is TGTGCCAGCAGCCGGACTAGCGGGGCCAACAATGAGCAGTTCTTC. Drawing the rest from reference TRBV7-6 and TRBJ2-1, the complete variable domain is GAGVSQSPRYKVTKRGQDVALRCDPISGHVSLYWYRQALGQGPEFLTYFNYEAQQDKSGLPNDRFSAERPEGSISTLTIQRTEQRDSAMYRCASSRTSGANNEQFFGPGTRLTVL.

The chain combines TRBV18 with TRBJ2-7, with 7 bases aligning to TRBD2. This CDR3 has 15 residues. Trimming cost V 4 bases and J 2 bases; bases outside gene matches: 8. Germline loops: CDR1 KGHSH, CDR2 LQKENI. DNA of the CDR3: TGTGCCAGCTCACGTGGGGCTAGCGGTACCTACGAGCAGTACTTC. Its protein is CASSRGASGTYEQYF.

This clonotype was detected only a few times. This chain connects TRBV7-2 to TRBJ2-7; 12 positions agree with TRBD2. The germline CDR1 and CDR2 sequences are SGHTA and FQGNSA. Unmatched junction bases numbered 5, after V lost 1 base and J lost 7 bases. The CDR3 is 15 amino acids. CDR3: CASSLGLAGAGEQYF. The DNA of the CDR3 is TGTGCCAGCAGCTTAGGACTAGCGGGAGCAGGGGAGCAGTACTTC. Together with reference TRBV7-2 and TRBJ2-7, the CDR3 gives the full variable domain: GAGVSQSPSNKVTEKGKDVELRCDPISGHTALYWYRQSLGQGLEFLIYFQGNSAPDKSGLPSDRFSAERTGGSVSTLTIQRTQQEDSAVYLCASSLGLAGAGEQYFGPGTRLTVT.